Given below is one T cell receptor beta chain in context. This entry belongs to a study of blood T cell repertoires in COVID-19. In the original processing: Estimation of nucleated cell counts relied on the amplification of reference gene primers. Only in-frame clones appear in the TCRdb table, and some are missing; sequencing was by immunoSEQ multiplex PCR. That table supplies the V and J calls and clone size; D and trimming were determined from the DNA. Here the sample spans about 480,000 clones, around 90% being singletons. Germline trimming cut 4 bases from V and 10 bases from J; bases unmatched to any gene: 10. CDR3 length equals 14 residues. In germline, CDR1 is GTSNPN, CDR2 SVGIG (reference sequence).

This clonotype was sampled from a woman between 50 and 59 years old with COVID-19, enrolled during active disease. Sequencing used peripheral blood. The chain has TRBV30 and TRBJ2-1; 10 bases agree with TRBD2. The CDR3 loop is CAWKLSGGAQEQFF. CDR3 in DNA: TGTGCCTGGAAGCTGAGCGGGGGGGCGCAGGAGCAGTTCTTC.